This T cell receptor beta chain derives from a study of T-cell memory formation after mild COVID-19. General study findings and limits: The finding that pre-infection memory included some responding clones suggested that cross-reactive memory joined.

TCRdb re-derived calls from the 5' RACE reads in MiXCR, one entry per CDR3 protein. This sample has 250,000 to 350,000 distinct CDR3 sequences, with under 20% found just once. Germline assignment: CDR1 MNHEY and CDR2 SVGAGI. This CDR3 spans 14 amino acids. Trimming took off 0 bases at V and 0 bases at J, with 6 bases between the two ends. Comment on this clonotype: Antigen: not known. It may be a read error: a sequence one base away is much more abundant.

The clonotype comes from a young man who had mild COVID-19 (a few samples of this study predate the infection). Cell type and time point are not known. The chain uses TRBV6-5 and TRBJ2-7; D is unclear. Sequencing was done on a sample of PBMCs or a T cell subset sorted from them (not recorded which). The CDR3 loop reads CASSYSPGSYEQYF. CDR3 nucleotide sequence: TGTGCCAGCAGTTACTCGCCGGGCTCCTACGAGCAGTACTTC.